The 26 T cell receptor beta chains below all came from one sample that was sequenced in a study of cytomegalovirus exposure and HLA in healthy donors. PCR employed 60 Vbeta and 13 Jbeta primers. Clones were sequenced by immunoSEQ multiplex PCR, and TCRdb holds only the in-frame ones, with some missing. The table has some 200,000 clones, 80% to 85% seen once. The sequencing sample was made of PBMCs. All receptors come from a woman under 30 in good health and CMV-seronegative.

The genes are TRBV29-1 and TRBJ2-3, with D possibly being TRBD2 (6 bases). CDR1 and CDR2 from the germline V gene are SQVTM and ANQGSEA. The germline V and J ends were trimmed by 0 bases and 4 bases, with 8 bases remaining between them. There are 13 residues in the CDR3. CDR3 nucleotide sequence: TGCAGCGTTGAAGACCCGGGGGCAGATACGCAGTATTTT. Amino acid sequence: CSVEDPGADTQYF.

This rearrangement joins TRBV18 to TRBJ1-2; 11 nucleotides match TRBD1. CDR3 length: 15 residues. V lost 3 bases to trimming and J lost 2 bases; unmatched junction nucleotides: 2. Germline CDR1 reads KGHSH; CDR2 reads LQKENI. CDR3 amino acids: CASSPDRGPNYGYTF. DNA for the CDR3: TGTGCCAGCTCACCGGACAGGGGGCCCAACTATGGCTACACCTTC.

The chain employs TRBV11-2 and TRBJ2-3, with TRBD2 matching 10 bases. Germline V gene data show CDR1 as SGHAT and CDR2 as FQNNGV. The CDR3 has 15 amino acids. V lost 3 bases, J lost 2 bases, and 2 bases stayed unmatched. In DNA, the CDR3 is TGTGCCAGCAGCTTGCTAGCGGGAGTCACAGATACGCAGTATTTT. It translates to CASSLLAGVTDTQYF. The full variable domain, rest sourced from reference TRBV11-2 and TRBJ2-3, is EAGVAQSPRYKIIEKRQSVAFWCNPISGHATLYWYQQILGQGPKLLIQFQNNGVVDDSQLPKDRFSAERLKGVDSTLKIQPAKLEDSAVYLCASSLLAGVTDTQYFGPGTRLTVL.

The chain combines TRBV7-2 with TRBJ1-1; D is unresolved. Germline-derived CDR1 and CDR2 are SGHTA and FQGNSA. V was pared by 1 base and J by 2 bases, with 8 bases between. The CDR3 consists of 14 residues. The CDR3 loop is CASSLGGFNTEAFF. The CDR3 nucleotides are TGTGCCAGCAGCTTAGGAGGGTTCAACACTGAAGCTTTCTTT.

J is TRBJ1-3 and V is TRBV4-3; TRBD1 is a possible D gene (5 bases). Germline CDR1 is LGHNA and CDR2 is YSLEER. The CDR3 contains 18 residues. The V end was cut by 5 bases, the J end by 4 bases, with 24 bases between. CDR3 sequence: CASSANFDRQGGGNTIYF. DNA of the CDR3: TGCGCCAGCAGCGCCAACTTCGATCGGCAGGGCGGCGGAAACACCATATATTTT.

The J gene is TRBJ2-3, the V gene TRBV6-5; no definite D call. The V and J ends lost 2 bases and 2 bases respectively, with 8 bases between them. The germline V gene has CDR1 MNHEY and CDR2 SVGAGI. The CDR3 covers 14 residues. Written as DNA, the CDR3 is TGTGCCAGCAGTTACGACTTCTACACAGATACGCAGTATTTT. Translating gives CASSYDFYTDTQYF.

For the CDR3, the DNA is TGTGCCAGCAGCCTTCTCGAAGCGGGATTCACAGATACGCAGTATTTT. Protein product: CASSLLEAGFTDTQYF. V usage is TRBV7-8 and J usage is TRBJ2-3; TRBD2 matches 7 bases. The germline gives CDR1 SGHVS, CDR2 FQNEAQ. Losses at the gene ends were 5 bases for V and 2 bases for J; bases not matched to a gene: 10. The CDR3 has 16 residues.

The V gene is TRBV5-1, the J gene TRBJ2-5; the match to TRBD1 covers 7 bases. V was clipped by 3 bases and J by 4 bases; unmatched bases: 6. Germline V gene lookup returns CDR1 SGHRS and CDR2 YFSETQ. The CDR3 length is 14 residues. The DNA of the CDR3 is TGCGCCAGCAGCTCACGACAGGGATCAGAGACCCAGTACTTC. It is translated as CASSSRQGSETQYF.

This chain joins TRBV5-4 and TRBJ1-2; no clear D. The CDR3 covers 15 residues. V was pared by 5 bases and J by 6 bases, with 20 bases between. Germline-derived CDR1 and CDR2 are SGHNT and YYREEE (reference sequence). CDR3: CASSPIGVRVDGYTF. The CDR3 nucleotides read TGTGCCAGCAGTCCGATCGGGGTACGAGTAGATGGCTACACCTTC.

The rearrangement uses TRBV27 and TRBJ1-1; D not resolved. CDR3 size: 16 residues. CDR1 is MNHEY and CDR2 is SMNVEV in the germline V gene (reference sequence). The ends were cut back, 7 bases at V and 7 bases at J, with 25 bases in the middle. CDR3 DNA: TGTGCCAGCAACCCTCATTTTGGAGGACGGGGAGGTGAAGCTTTCTTT. Protein sequence: CASNPHFGGRGGEAFF.

The chain joins TRBV29-1 to TRBJ1-1; maybe TRBD1 (5 bases). Trimming removed 0 bases at V and 7 bases at J, with 9 bases between. This CDR3 comprises 12 residues. CDR1 SQVTM and CDR2 ANQGSEA come from the germline V gene. The DNA for the CDR3 is TGCAGCGTTGAAGAGGTCCAGGGTGAAGCTTTCTTT. This gives the protein CSVEEVQGEAFF.

The genes are TRBV9 and TRBJ2-2, with 12 positions matching TRBD2. The CDR3 loop spans 17 amino acids. V trimming: 4 bases; J trimming: 4 bases; junction bases outside the gene matches: 8. Germline CDR1 reads SGDLS; CDR2 reads YYNGEE. The CDR3 here is CASSLTPSGRGTGELFF. CDR3 coding DNA: TGTGCCAGCAGCCTGACTCCTAGCGGGAGGGGCACCGGGGAGCTGTTTTTT.

V usage is TRBV11-3 and J usage is TRBJ2-3; unclear D gene. The length of the CDR3 is 12 residues. The V gene's germline CDR1 is SGHNT and CDR2 YENEEA. V was pared by 2 bases and J by 4 bases, with 4 bases between. CDR3 DNA: TGTGCCAGCAGCTTATTCGCAGATACGCAGTATTTT. Translating it yields CASSLFADTQYF.

This clone was counted only a few times. The chain uses TRBV6-6 and TRBJ2-3, with 7 positions matching TRBD1. J gave up 3 bases and V 5 bases, and 2 bases lay outside the gene matches. There are 13 residues in the CDR3. Germline CDR1 is MNHNY and CDR2 is SVGAGI (reference sequence). The CDR3 nucleotides are TGTGCCAGCAGTGCGACAGGGACAGATACGCAGTATTTT. Protein product: CASSATGTDTQYF.

This clone has more than one count but fewer than ten. This rearrangement joins TRBV5-1 to TRBJ2-7; TRBD1 might be the D (6 bases). The CDR3 loop spans 15 amino acids. In germline, CDR1 is SGHRS, CDR2 YFSETQ. Deletions cut 5 bases from V and 7 bases from J, with 22 bases between. This CDR3 is CASRGTGTSGGEQYF. CDR3 DNA: TGCGCCAGCAGAGGAACCGGGACAAGCGGAGGAGAGCAGTACTTC.

V and J are TRBV5-1 and TRBJ2-7; the D gene is possibly TRBD2 (6 bases). The CDR3 is 14 residues long. Per germline, CDR1 SGHRS and CDR2 YFSETQ. With 3 bases removed from V and 4 bases from J, the gap between germline ends came to 14 bases. In DNA form, the CDR3 reads TGCGCCAGCAGCTCCGCCCCGGAGGGGTACGAGCAGTACGTC. Translated: CASSSAPEGYEQYV.

This clone was detected only a few times. This chain connects TRBV10-1 to TRBJ1-4; no reliable D call. CDR3 size: 15 residues. Germline V lookup: CDR1 WNHNN, CDR2 SYGVQD (reference sequence). Trimming cost V 4 bases and J 3 bases, with 12 bases left between them. CDR3 amino acids: CASSGSLAANEKLFF. The CDR3 nucleotides are TGCGCCAGCAGTGGATCTCTAGCGGCTAATGAAAAACTGTTTTTT.

This clone was observed a single time. V gene TRBV14 combines with J gene TRBJ2-2, with D unresolved. Per germline, CDR1 SGHDN and CDR2 FVKESK. This CDR3 spans 14 amino acids. V was pared by 0 bases and J by 4 bases, with 6 bases between. CDR3 sequence reads: CASSQEARTGELFF. CDR3 nucleotides: TGTGCCAGCAGCCAAGAGGCCCGCACCGGGGAGCTGTTTTTT.

This clone is a singleton in its sample. The chain links TRBV7-2 to TRBJ2-1; D is possibly TRBD1 (5 bases). V was pared by 1 base and J by 6 bases, with 16 bases between. Germline V gene data show CDR1 as SGHTA and CDR2 as FQGNSA. This CDR3 has 16 residues. Here the CDR3 reads CASSLGTGSTSNEQFF. The CDR3 nucleotides are TGTGCCAGCAGCTTAGGTACAGGAAGCACCTCCAATGAGCAGTTCTTC.

This chain joins TRBV23-1 and TRBJ2-7, with 8 bases lining up with TRBD1. TRBV23-1 is designated an ORF whose function remains uncertain. CDR3 length equals 12 residues. The V gene end was trimmed by 3 bases and the J gene end by 12 bases; junction bases not matched to a gene: 7. The CDR3 region has the DNA TGCGCCAGCAGTCAGTCACAGGGGGTGATGTACTTC. Translated, it gives CASSQSQGVMYF.

The V call is TRBV28, the J call TRBJ1-1; D is perhaps TRBD1 (5 bases). CDR1 and CDR2 from the germline V gene are MDHEN and SYDVKM. The V and J ends lost 2 bases and 2 bases respectively, with 12 bases between them. The CDR3 extends over 15 amino acids. The CDR3 spells CASSLDAGVNTEAFF. The CDR3 DNA sequence: TGTGCCAGCAGTTTAGATGCGGGGGTCAACACTGAAGCTTTCTTT. The full variable domain, in which reference TRBV28 and TRBJ1-1 provide the parts outside the CDR3, is DVKVTQSSRYLVKRTGEKVFLECVQDMDHENMFWYRQDPGLGLRLIYFSYDVKMKEKGDIPEGYSVSREKKERFSLILESASTNQTSMYLCASSLDAGVNTEAFFGQGTRLTVV.

The chain uses TRBV7-6 and TRBJ2-1; TRBD2 matches at 11 bases. The germline gives CDR1 SGHVS, CDR2 FNYEAQ. J lost 3 bases, V lost 4 bases, and 17 bases had no gene match. The CDR3 length is 20 residues. Here the CDR3 reads CASSSAGLAGENDVYNEQFF. Here the CDR3 DNA reads TGTGCCAGCAGCTCCGCTGGACTAGCGGGTGAGAACGACGTCTACAATGAGCAGTTCTTC.

This clone was recorded once. The chain links TRBV28 to TRBJ1-2; D gene uncertain. There are 14 residues in the CDR3. V lost 4 bases, J lost 5 bases, and 14 bases lay in between. The V gene's germline CDR1 is MDHEN and CDR2 SYDVKM. The CDR3 coding sequence is TGTGCCAGCAGTTCTCACTCCCTTCCATATGGCTACACCTTC. Protein sequence: CASSSHSLPYGYTF.

Note on this clone: This CDR3 is also generated by other DNA sequences in the sample. This chain joins TRBV23-1 and TRBJ2-7; a possible D gene is TRBD1 (6 bases). TRBV23-1 is an ORF, and what it does is uncertain. V was trimmed by 8 bases and J by 5 bases, leaving 19 bases between them. This CDR3 comprises 14 residues. The CDR3 DNA is TGCGCCAGCCCCTTGGACAGAGAGGCAAACGAGCAGTACTTC. Amino acid sequence: CASPLDREANEQYF.

This rearrangement joins TRBV6-5 to TRBJ2-7; 8 nucleotides line up with TRBD2. J gave up 0 bases and V 4 bases, and 2 bases lay outside the gene matches. CDR3 length equals 14 residues. Looked up from germline, CDR1 is MNHEY and CDR2 is SVGAGI. CDR3: CASSLGTSSYEQYF. CDR3 in DNA: TGTGCCAGCAGTTTGGGGACTAGCTCCTACGAGCAGTACTTC.

V is TRBV7-6 and J is TRBJ1-3; a weak D match, TRBD1 (6 bases). V was trimmed by 5 bases and J by 4 bases, leaving 15 bases between them. Germline CDR1 and CDR2: SGHVS and FNYEAQ. This CDR3 has 15 residues. CDR3 in DNA: TGTGCCAGCAGCACGGGGACAAAAGTAGGAAACACCATATATTTT. Translating it yields CASSTGTKVGNTIYF. The full variable domain, rest sourced from reference TRBV7-6 and TRBJ1-3, is GAGVSQSPRYKVTKRGQDVALRCDPISGHVSLYWYRQALGQGPEFLTYFNYEAQQDKSGLPNDRFSAERPEGSISTLTIQRTEQRDSAMYRCASSTGTKVGNTIYFGEGSWLTVV.